The following is a T cell receptor (beta chain) sequence with its context. The entry originates in a study of blood T cell repertoires in COVID-19. Whole-study context: Sites across the United States, Italy and Spain contributed samples from acute and convalescent COVID-19. Sources were T cells, B-cell-depleted T cells, or PBMCs; the material itself was cDNA or gDNA.

Methods used by the authors: Amplification of reference gene primers was used by the study to estimate nucleated cell counts. Some clones are missing from TCRdb's copy, which holds only in-frame ones; the method was immunoSEQ multiplex PCR. The D gene and trimming were derived from the DNA, and the V and J assignments and clone size from that table. The sample holds tens of thousands of clones; roughly 79% are singletons and the top ten take about 30%. V trimming: 11 bases; J trimming: 2 bases; junction bases outside the gene matches: 6. Germline V CDR1 and CDR2: MDHEN, SYDVKM. CDR3 length: 14 residues.

This clonotype originated in a human donor in a cohort sampled during active COVID-19. The sample comprised peripheral blood. The chain combines TRBV28 with TRBJ1-3, with 10 bases identical to TRBD1. The CDR3 is CAGAGTGAGNTIYF. The CDR3 bases are TGTGCCGGTGCCGGGACAGGGGCTGGAAACACCATATATTTT. Variable domain in full (rest from reference TRBV28 and TRBJ1-3): DVKVTQSSRYLVKRTGEKVFLECVQDMDHENMFWYRQDPGLGLRLIYFSYDVKMKEKGDIPEGYSVSREKKERFSLILESASTNQTSMYLCAGAGTGAGNTIYFGEGSWLTVV.